This T cell receptor beta chain was sequenced during a study of OX40 agonist ivuxolimab in advanced cancers. Profiling relied on immunoSEQ multiplex PCR, and the TCRdb table lists in-frame clones only, not all of them. The profile shows under 95,000 clones, roughly 92% of them singletons. The CDR3 totals 15 residues. Germline-derived CDR1 and CDR2 are SGDLS and YYNGEE. The J segment lost 9 bases and the V segment lost 4 bases, leaving 8 bases of the junction unmatched. This clonotype was obtained from an adult with an advanced solid tumor such as melanoma, head and neck, liver or kidney cancer. This sample comprised CD4+ or CD8+ T cells sorted from blood, obtained in a trial of the OX40 agonist ivuxolimab. The V gene is TRBV9, the J gene TRBJ2-1; TRBD2 agrees at 12 bases. CDR3 bases: TGTGCCAGCAGCTCTAGCGGGGGGGCCACCATTGAGCAGTTCTTC. Translation gives CASSSSGGATIEQFF.